This T cell receptor (beta chain) emerged from a study of siplizumab effects on memory and regulatory T cells. Study-wide points: There were only a minor fraction of alloreactive clones that mapped to unstimulated subsets. The study found naive T cells seemingly more diverse than memory cells and seemingly major alloresponse contributors. The authors did not confirm suppressive function in proliferating Tregs from siplizumab cultures.

This CDR3 has 12 amino acids. V lost 7 bases and J lost 0, with 7 bases in between. CDR1 and CDR2 from the germline V gene are SNHLY and FYNNEI. The data were produced by immunoSEQ multiplex PCR, yet TCRdb's version contains in-frame clones alone and is incomplete. Of roughly 68,000 clones listed, roughly 96% were seen once; the top ten hold more than 0.095%. Of note for this clone: Its antigen is not known.

The sample comprised naive CD8+ T cells sorted from blood. The gene calls are TRBV2 and TRBJ2-7; D call uncertain. This receptor was obtained from a human donor in good health. The CDR3 is CASMQVSYEQYF. In nucleotides, the CDR3 is TGTGCCAGCATGCAGGTCTCCTACGAGCAGTACTTC.